Below are 3 T cell receptor beta chains sequenced from a single sample in a study of T cell responses to AZD1222 COVID-19 vaccine. The protocol was immunoSEQ multiplex PCR, while the TCRdb copy is restricted to in-frame clones and leaves out a portion. The profile shows 120,000 or so clones, over 75% of them singletons. The source material was peripheral blood, sampled on day 0 of AZD1222 vaccination. Source of these receptors: an adult in good health.

The chain carries TRBV27 and TRBJ2-1; 13 positions match TRBD2. Losses at the gene ends were 7 bases for V and 7 bases for J; bases not matched to a gene: 7. Germline-derived CDR1 and CDR2 are MNHEY and SMNVEV (reference sequence). The CDR3 sequence is 15 residues long. The CDR3 here is CASTLGLAGDNEQFF. CDR3 coding DNA: TGTGCCAGCACGCTCGGACTAGCGGGAGATAATGAGCAGTTCTTC.

This clone was detected only once. The chain carries TRBV5-1 and TRBJ1-6; TRBD1 aligns across 7 bases. The CDR3 covers 15 residues. Unmatched junction bases numbered 7, after V lost 3 bases and J lost 7 bases. Looked up from germline, CDR1 is SGHRS and CDR2 is YFSETQ. CDR3 nucleotide sequence: TGCGCCAGCAGCTGGGCTGGGACAGAGAATTCACCCCTCCACTTT. It translates to CASSWAGTENSPLHF.

V gene TRBV9 combines with J gene TRBJ1-2; 7 nucleotides align to TRBD1. The CDR3 length is 15 residues. Per the germline V gene, CDR1 is SGDLS and CDR2 is YYNGEE. The V gene end was trimmed by 2 bases and the J gene end by 0 bases; junction bases not matched to a gene: 4. CDR3 DNA sequence: TGTGCCAGCAGCGTGGCAGGGGGGGCTAACTATGGCTACACCTTC. Translated: CASSVAGGANYGYTF.